This entry features one TCR beta chain sequence. Its target is not known. One junction end does not reproduce the germline sequence, and a read error may be involved. Donors, healthy HIV-negative adults, lacked recent acute infections or vaccinations. The sample is drawn from a study of shared clonotypes between healthy human individuals. Whole-study findings and limits: Sample collection involved blood only; tissue repertoires are likely different.

Authors' analysis steps: Because ImmunoSEQ provided only junction sequences with no quality scores, the filtering differed. Data came from immunoSEQ multiplex PCR; TCRdb stores just in-frame clones and leaves some out. The V and J calls and the clone size are those of that table, but D and trimming were determined from the DNA. The table records about 600,000 clones, roughly 79% of them present only once. The germline CDR1 and CDR2 sequences are SSHAT and FNYEAQ (reference sequence). This CDR3 is built from 15 residues. The material sequenced was PBMCs. This receptor was obtained from a woman aged 40 to 50 in good health. Some clones in this sample may be carry-over from other donors' samples. The V call is TRBV7-7, the J call TRBJ2-1; 8 bases map to TRBD2. CDR3 protein: CASSRSGSSYNEQFF. The DNA of the CDR3 is TGTGCTAGCAGTCGAAGCGGGAGCTCCTACAATGAGCAGTTCTTC.